A single sample gave rise to the 24 T cell receptor beta chains below, sequenced in a study of vaccination effects on CD4 cells after COVID-19. Assay used: immunoSEQ multiplex PCR; TCRdb lists only in-frame clones, some missing. The table lists fewer than 40,000 clones, around 80% of them singletons, with just under 2% in the top ten. CD4+ T cells specific for antigen were expanded with viral peptide pools by the ViraFEST assay before sequencing. Investigators separated out CD4+ T cells once about 10 days of culture had passed. All participants had two doses of either the BNT162b2 or mRNA-1273 vaccine. Their antigens remain unidentified. The sequences come from CD4+ T cells from PBMCs cultured with HCoV-NL63 spike peptides, collected after COVID-19 vaccination. These receptors all come from a human donor who received a COVID-19 vaccine. Some clones in this sample may be carry-over from other donors' samples.

This clone was picked up one time. The rearrangement links TRBV7-2 to TRBJ1-5; TRBD1 might be the D (6 bases). V lost 6 bases and J lost 7, with 19 bases in between. This CDR3 contains 15 residues. Germline-derived CDR1 and CDR2 are SGHTA and FQGNSA. CDR3 amino acids: CASSSRQVPGQPQHF. The CDR3 coding sequence is TGTGCCAGCAGTAGCCGACAGGTCCCCGGGCAGCCCCAGCATTTT. Full variable domain (remainder filled in from reference TRBV7-2 and TRBJ1-5): GAGVSQSPSNKVTEKGKDVELRCDPISGHTALYWYRQSLGQGLEFLIYFQGNSAPDKSGLPSDRFSAERTGGSVSTLTIQRTQQEDSAVYLCASSSRQVPGQPQHFGDGTRLSIL.

The chain employs TRBV7-2 and TRBJ2-2; 7 nucleotides line up with TRBD1. With V trimmed by 4 bases and J by 2 bases, 4 bases remained unmatched. Per germline, CDR1 SGHTA and CDR2 FQGNSA. This CDR3 comprises 15 residues. The CDR3 DNA reads as TGTGCCAGCAGCTCAGGGGGACCCAACACCGGGGAGCTGTTTTTT. Encoded protein: CASSSGGPNTGELFF.

The V gene is TRBV6-2 or TRBV6-3, the J gene TRBJ1-5; 7 bases line up with TRBD1. The V and J ends lost 4 bases and 2 bases, in that order; junction bases with no gene match: 5. This CDR3 is 15 amino acids long. Germline CDR1 is MNHEY and CDR2 is SVGEGT. In DNA, the CDR3 is TGTGCCAGCAGTTTGACAGGGTTGGGCAATCAGCCCCAGCATTTT. It codes for CASSLTGLGNQPQHF.

The chain couples TRBV18 to TRBJ1-6, with 8 bases matching TRBD1. With 5 bases clipped from V and 10 bases from J, the junction kept 7 bases outside the gene matches. CDR3 size: 14 residues. In germline, CDR1 is KGHSH, CDR2 LQKENI. Here the CDR3 DNA reads TGTGCCAGCTCATCGACAGGGGATCGGTCACCCCTCCACTTT. This codes for CASSSTGDRSPLHF.

The CDR3 DNA is TGTGCCAGCAGCCCCTCCCCGAGCGGGGGGGCCTACAATGAGCAGTTCTTC. This encodes CASSPSPSGGAYNEQFF. This rearrangement joins TRBV7-3 to TRBJ2-1; TRBD2 agrees at 10 bases. Germline V gene lookup returns CDR1 SGHTA and CDR2 FQGTGA. This CDR3 region has 17 residues. Trimming took 5 bases from V and 2 from J; bases not matched to a gene: 9.

The chain has TRBV24-1 and TRBJ1-1; possible D gene TRBD1, 6 bases. Germline values: CDR1 KGHDR, CDR2 SFDVKD. V shed 2 bases and J shed 4 bases, with 13 bases lying between them. CDR3 length: 15 residues. CDR3 protein: CATSDSGGGFTEAFF. CDR3 DNA: TGTGCCACCAGTGATTCAGGAGGGGGTTTCACTGAAGCTTTCTTT.

V and J are TRBV6-5 and TRBJ2-3, with D perhaps TRBD1 (7 bases). Germline CDR1 is MNHEY and CDR2 is SVGAGI. This CDR3 has 15 residues. V was trimmed by 7 bases and J by 4 bases, leaving 18 bases between them. CDR3 sequence (DNA): TGTGCCAGCACCACCCTCCCCAGGGGGGCAGATACGCAGTATTTT. Protein sequence: CASTTLPRGADTQYF.

In this sample, this clone turned up once. The chain has TRBV5-1 and TRBJ2-5; TRBD2 agrees at 13 bases. In germline, CDR1 is SGHRS, CDR2 YFSETQ. The CDR3 consists of 16 residues. J was trimmed by 1 base and V by 9 bases; bases with no gene match: 9. The CDR3 coding sequence is TGCGCCACCAGGACTAGCGGGGGCAACGTCCAAGAGACCCAGTACTTC. This codes for CATRTSGGNVQETQYF.

This chain uses TRBV6-2 or TRBV6-3 with TRBJ2-7; D call uncertain. The V gene's germline CDR1 is MNHEY and CDR2 SVGEGT. The CDR3 contains 13 residues. The V gene lost 5 bases and the J gene lost 3 bases, with 11 bases spanning the gap. Here the CDR3 DNA reads TGTGCCAGCAGTCCCAACATGTTCTACGAGCAGTACGTC. It specifies CASSPNMFYEQYV.

The chain uses TRBV12-5 and TRBJ2-5, with 10 bases that match TRBD1. Per the germline V gene, CDR1 is LGHNT and CDR2 is FRNRAP. This CDR3 has 14 amino acids. V was clipped by 6 bases and J by 3 bases; unmatched bases: 4. CDR3 sequence reads: CASGAGTGEETQYF. The CDR3 DNA sequence: TGTGCTAGTGGGGCGGGGACAGGGGAAGAGACCCAGTACTTC.

This clone was picked up one time. V and J are TRBV10-1 and TRBJ1-6; D gene unclear. The CDR3 is 10 amino acids. Germline V CDR1 and CDR2: WNHNN, SYGVQD (reference sequence). Trimming pared 9 bases from V and 6 bases from J, leaving 3 bases between. The CDR3 nucleotides are TGCGCCAGAAGTAATTCACCCCTCCACTTT. It translates to CARSNSPLHF.

This sequence joins TRBV15 and TRBJ1-5; 9 nucleotides line up with TRBD1. The CDR3 is 19 residues long. With V trimmed by 3 bases and J by 0 bases, 12 bases remained unmatched. The germline V gene has CDR1 LNHNV and CDR2 YYDKDF (reference sequence). This CDR3 reads CATSSGRRGGQGSNQPQHF. The CDR3 bases are TGTGCCACCAGCAGCGGGCGGAGAGGGGGACAGGGTAGCAATCAGCCCCAGCATTTT.

This sequence joins TRBV3-1 (or the pseudogene TRBV3-2) and TRBJ1-2, with TRBD1 as a possible D gene (6 bases). Looked up from germline, CDR1 is LGHDT and CDR2 is YNNKEL (reference sequence). The CDR3 has 14 amino acids. V lost 2 bases, J lost 3 bases, and 10 bases lay in between. CDR3 bases: TGTGCCAGCAGCCAACTGTCAGGGGACTATGGCTACACCTTC. This sequence encodes CASSQLSGDYGYTF.

CDR3 bases: TGTGCCAGCAGTACCAGGGACGGAAACACCATATATTTT. Its translation: CASSTRDGNTIYF. The chain joins TRBV6-5 to TRBJ1-3, with D perhaps matching TRBD1 (5 bases). The CDR3 is 13 amino acids. Looked up from germline, CDR1 is MNHEY and CDR2 is SVGAGI. The V gene lost 5 bases and the J gene lost 4 bases, with 9 bases spanning the gap.

The CDR3 loop reads CASSYPGTGGAELFF. CDR3 coding DNA: TGTGCCAGCAGTTACCCCGGGACAGGGGGCGCGGAGCTGTTTTTT. The chain links TRBV6-5 to TRBJ2-2; 12 bases are shared with TRBD1. The V segment lost 2 bases and the J segment 10 bases; nucleotides outside the gene matches: 5. Germline CDR1 and CDR2: MNHEY and SVGAGI. There are 15 residues in the CDR3.

The chain couples TRBV24-1 to TRBJ2-3; D unclear. The V end lost 4 bases, the J end lost 3 bases, and 7 bases lay between the germline ends. Per germline, CDR1 KGHDR and CDR2 SFDVKD. The CDR3 totals 13 residues. CDR3 nucleotide sequence: TGTGCCACCAGTGAAACCGCTACAGATACGCAGTATTTT. This sequence encodes CATSETATDTQYF.

The chain has TRBV5-4 and TRBJ1-2; perhaps TRBD1 as D (5 bases). The CDR3 has 14 amino acids. Germline V gene data show CDR1 as SGHNT and CDR2 as YYREEE (reference sequence). V was trimmed by 0 bases and J by 6 bases, leaving 12 bases between them. This CDR3 reads CASSLGGGYNGYTF. The CDR3 nucleotides read TGTGCCAGCAGCTTGGGGGGGGGTTACAATGGCTACACCTTC. Full variable domain (rest looked up from reference TRBV5-4 and TRBJ1-2): ETGVTQSPTHLIKTRGQQVTLRCSSQSGHNTVSWYQQALGQGPQFIFQYYREEENGRGNFPPRFSGLQFPNYSSELNVNALELDDSALYLCASSLGGGYNGYTFGSGTRLTVV.

The V and J genes are TRBV12-3 or TRBV12-4 and TRBJ2-4; a possible D gene is TRBD1 (6 bases). The CDR3 runs to 13 residues. Trimming took off 6 bases at V and 6 bases at J, with 12 bases between the two ends. CDR3 DNA: TGTGCCAGCAGCCTGGACAGAAGAAACATTCAGTACTTC. Its translation: CASSLDRRNIQYF.

The chain is built from TRBV5-1 and TRBJ2-5; unclear D gene. Per germline, CDR1 SGHRS and CDR2 YFSETQ. Trimming cost V 2 bases and J 0 bases, with 8 bases left between them. The CDR3 is 14 residues long. CDR3 residues: CASSLQPNQETQYF. As DNA, the CDR3 is TGCGCCAGCAGCTTACAGCCCAACCAAGAGACCCAGTACTTC.

This chain links TRBV5-1 with TRBJ1-2, with a weak D call TRBD1 (5 bases). Germline V gene lookup returns CDR1 SGHRS and CDR2 YFSETQ. The CDR3 runs 15 residues. Trimming took off 4 bases at V and 2 bases at J, with 15 bases between the two ends. DNA of the CDR3: TGCGCCAGCAGCCAAGCGACCGGGGGAAACTATGGCTACACCTTC. It specifies CASSQATGGNYGYTF.

The V and J genes are TRBV12-3 or TRBV12-4 and TRBJ1-2; no clear D gene. V was cut by 3 bases and J by 6 bases, with 11 bases left in between. There are 13 residues in the CDR3. The DNA for the CDR3 is TGTGCCAGCAGTTTGCTTGGAGGTCATGGCTACACCTTC. Translating gives CASSLLGGHGYTF.

This chain links TRBV9 with TRBJ1-6, with 10 bases identical to TRBD1. V lost 0 bases and J lost 8; bases outside the gene matches: 8. The CDR3 is 17 residues long. Looked up from germline, CDR1 is SGDLS and CDR2 is YYNGEE. The CDR3, as DNA: TGTGCCAGCAGCGTAGGGGGACAGGGGAGCTCGGATTCACCCCTCCACTTT. Protein product: CASSVGGQGSSDSPLHF.

The chain couples TRBV27 to TRBJ2-1; 9 positions match TRBD1. V lost 6 bases, J lost 2 bases, and 8 bases stayed unmatched. This CDR3 has 16 amino acids. The germline V gene has CDR1 MNHEY and CDR2 SMNVEV (reference sequence). The CDR3 loop reads CASSSLTGGTYNEQFF. The CDR3 coding sequence is TGTGCCAGCAGCTCCCTGACAGGGGGTACCTACAATGAGCAGTTCTTC.

This clone occurred a few times. J is TRBJ1-2 and V is TRBV29-1, with D hard to call. V gave up 7 bases and J gave up 5 bases, with 17 bases separating them. This CDR3 is 13 amino acids long. CDR1 is SQVTM and CDR2 is ANQGSEA in the germline V gene. For the CDR3, the DNA is TGCAGCGCACCCGTCGATCGTCGGTATGGCTACACCTTC. Protein sequence: CSAPVDRRYGYTF. The entire variable domain, with the rest obtained from reference TRBV29-1 and TRBJ1-2, is as follows: SAVISQKPSRDICQRGTSLTIQCQVDSQVTMMFWYRQQPGQSLTLIATANQGSEATYESGFVIDKFPISRPNLTFSTLTVSNMSPEDSSIYLCSAPVDRRYGYTFGSGTRLTVV.